The clone carrying this T cell receptor (beta chain) appeared a few times. Its matching antigen is unknown. The record originates from a study of cytomegalovirus exposure and HLA in healthy donors. Background on the study: Among over 300 genotyped donors, around 82% fell in the Caucasian-associated ancestry cluster.

PCR was performed using 60 Vbeta and 13 Jbeta primers. Sequencing was performed with immunoSEQ multiplex PCR; in TCRdb, only in-frame clones are kept and a portion is missing. The table has about 140,000 clones, approximately 80% seen once. Study-level findings and limits: Through in vitro validation, three CMV-associated chains were shown to be specific for CMV antigens. Another analysis was done later, and it associated roughly 15,000 TCR beta sequences with HLA alleles at 0.05 false discovery rate. A missense DCLRE1C variant was associated with V- and J-gene trimming of TCR beta chains in a later analysis, and an independent cohort replicated the association.

Deletions cut 1 base from V and 9 bases from J, with 7 bases between. This CDR3 has 12 residues. Germline CDR1 reads SNHLY; CDR2 reads FYNNEI. The material sequenced was PBMCs. This clonotype was obtained from a female donor in good health and CMV-seronegative. This chain connects TRBV2 to TRBJ2-4; no firm D call. The CDR3 reads CASSEGQIIQYF. The CDR3 bases are TGTGCCAGCAGTGAAGGGCAGATCATTCAGTACTTC.